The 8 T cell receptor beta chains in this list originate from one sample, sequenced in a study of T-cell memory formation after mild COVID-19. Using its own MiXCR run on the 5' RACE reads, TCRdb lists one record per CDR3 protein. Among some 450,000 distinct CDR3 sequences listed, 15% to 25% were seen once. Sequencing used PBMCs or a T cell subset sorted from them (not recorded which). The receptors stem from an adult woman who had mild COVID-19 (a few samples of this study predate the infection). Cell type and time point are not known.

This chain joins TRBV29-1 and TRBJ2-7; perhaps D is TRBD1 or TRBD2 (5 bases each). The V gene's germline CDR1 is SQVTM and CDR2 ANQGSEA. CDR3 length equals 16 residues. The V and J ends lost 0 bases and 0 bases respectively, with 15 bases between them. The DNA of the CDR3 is TGCAGCGTTGAAGAGATTGGGGACCGAGGCTCCTACGAGCAGTACTTC. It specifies CSVEEIGDRGSYEQYF.

This CDR3 reads CASSLAGGNGDTQYF. The CDR3 DNA follows: TGTGCCAGCAGTTTAGCGGGGGGCAACGGAGATACGCAGTATTTT. This chain connects TRBV27 to TRBJ2-3; 8 nucleotides match TRBD2. With 2 bases clipped from V and 5 bases from J, the junction kept 6 bases outside the gene matches. CDR1 is MNHEY, CDR2 SMNVEV, per germline (reference sequence). This CDR3 has 15 amino acids.

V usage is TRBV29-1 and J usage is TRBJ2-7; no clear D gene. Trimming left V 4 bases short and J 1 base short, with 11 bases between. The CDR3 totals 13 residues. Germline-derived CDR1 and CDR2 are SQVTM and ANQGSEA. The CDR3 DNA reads TGCAGCGTTGTATTAGGGTTGTCCTACGAGCAGTACTTC. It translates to CSVVLGLSYEQYF.

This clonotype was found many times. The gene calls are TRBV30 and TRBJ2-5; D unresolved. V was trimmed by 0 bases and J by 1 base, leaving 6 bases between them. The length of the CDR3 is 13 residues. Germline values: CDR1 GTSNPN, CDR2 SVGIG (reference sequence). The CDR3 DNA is TGTGCCTGGAGTGTGGGGATCCAAGAGACCCAGTACTTC. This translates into CAWSVGIQETQYF.

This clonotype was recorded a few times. The CDR3 loop reads CATKEVERSNEQFF. CDR3 nucleotide sequence: TGTGCCACCAAGGAGGTAGAACGGAGCAATGAGCAGTTCTTC. The chain carries TRBV10-3 and TRBJ2-1; tentatively, D is TRBD2 (5 bases). This CDR3 has 14 amino acids. Between the trimmed V and J ends, which lost 10 bases and 6 bases, there was a span of 19 bases. Germline-derived CDR1 and CDR2 are ENHRY and SYGVKD.

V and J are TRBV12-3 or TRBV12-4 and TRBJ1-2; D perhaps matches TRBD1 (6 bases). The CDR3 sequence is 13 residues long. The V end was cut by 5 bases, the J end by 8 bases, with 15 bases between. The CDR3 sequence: CASSHAQGRGYTF. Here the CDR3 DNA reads TGTGCCAGCAGTCACGCACAGGGTAGAGGCTACACCTTC.

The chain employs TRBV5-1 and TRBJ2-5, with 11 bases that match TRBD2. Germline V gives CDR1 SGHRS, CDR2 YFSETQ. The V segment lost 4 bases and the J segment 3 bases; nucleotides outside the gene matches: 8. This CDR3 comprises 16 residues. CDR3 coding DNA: TGCGCCAGCAGCCGACTGAGTAGCGGGGGGGAAGAGACCCAGTACTTC. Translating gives CASSRLSSGGEETQYF. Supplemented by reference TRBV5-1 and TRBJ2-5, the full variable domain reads KAGVTQTPRYLIKTRGQQVTLSCSPISGHRSVSWYQQTPGQGLQFLFEYFSETQRNKGNFPGRFSGRQFSNSRSEMNVSTLELGDSALYLCASSRLSSGGEETQYFGPGTRLLVL.

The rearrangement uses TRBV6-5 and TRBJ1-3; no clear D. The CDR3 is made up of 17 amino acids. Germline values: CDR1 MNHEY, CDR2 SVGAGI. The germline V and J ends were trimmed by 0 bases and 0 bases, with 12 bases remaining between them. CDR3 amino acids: CASSYSMASHSGNTIYF. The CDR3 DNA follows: TGTGCCAGCAGTTACTCGATGGCCAGCCACTCTGGAAACACCATATATTTT.